This T cell receptor beta chain emerged from a study of OX40 agonist ivuxolimab in advanced cancers. Study-wide background: An agonistic human IgG2 monoclonal antibody against OX40 (CD134) was given.

Method: immunoSEQ multiplex PCR; TCRdb's copy keeps in-frame clones and lacks some. The sample carries 50,000 or so clones, about 93% recorded once. From germline, CDR1 is SGHNT and CDR2 YYREEE (reference sequence). V lost 4 bases, J lost 0 bases, and 1 base stayed unmatched. The CDR3 covers 16 residues. The material was CD4+ or CD8+ T cells sorted from blood, obtained in a trial of the OX40 agonist ivuxolimab. This TCR was sampled from an adult with an advanced solid tumor such as melanoma, head and neck, liver or kidney cancer. The chain carries TRBV5-4 and TRBJ2-3, with 14 positions matching TRBD2. The DNA for the CDR3 is TGTGCCAGCAGCGGGACTAGCGGGAGTAGCACAGATACGCAGTATTTT. It translates to CASSGTSGSSTDTQYF.